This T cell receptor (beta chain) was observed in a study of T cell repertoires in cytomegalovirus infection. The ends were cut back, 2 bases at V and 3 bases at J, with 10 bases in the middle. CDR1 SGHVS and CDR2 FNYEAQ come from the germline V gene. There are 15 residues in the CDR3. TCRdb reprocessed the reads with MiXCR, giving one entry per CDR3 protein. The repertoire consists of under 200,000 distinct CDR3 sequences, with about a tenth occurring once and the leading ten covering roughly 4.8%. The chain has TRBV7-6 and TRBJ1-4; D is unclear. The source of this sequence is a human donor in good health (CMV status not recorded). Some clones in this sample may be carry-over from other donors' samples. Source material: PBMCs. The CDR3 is CASSLRREANEKLFF. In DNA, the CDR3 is TGTGCCAGCAGCTTACGACGGGAAGCTAATGAAAAACTGTTTTTT.